This TCR beta chain was sequenced during a study of cytomegalovirus exposure and HLA in healthy donors. Study-level results: The study listed some 160 cytomegalovirus-associated TCR beta chains. Presence/absence analyses supposed approximately even sequencing depth among donors. TCR beta V segments were, for the most part, productive about 87% or about 30% of the time in an earlier analysis.

A note on this clone: Its antigen is unidentified.

Germline CDR1 is SGDLS and CDR2 is YYNGEE. V lost 2 bases, J lost 6 bases, and 7 bases stayed unmatched. The CDR3 is 16 amino acids. Primers included in the PCR were 60 Vbeta and 13 Jbeta primers. Repertoires were generated with immunoSEQ multiplex PCR, while TCRdb's copy carries only in-frame clones and drops some. This sample carries about 50,000 clones, with around an eighth going to the ten biggest clones. Sequencing input: PBMCs. The J gene is TRBJ2-2, the V gene TRBV9; 10 bases map to TRBD2. This sequence originates from a woman aged 55-69 years in good health and CMV-seropositive. CDR3 in amino acids: CASSVGGSGGAGELFF. Written as DNA, the CDR3 is TGTGCCAGCAGCGTGGGTGGCAGCGGGGGGGCCGGGGAGCTGTTTTTT.